Presented here are 10 T cell receptor beta chains from one specimen sequenced in a study of cytomegalovirus exposure and HLA in healthy donors. 13 Jbeta primers and 60 Vbeta primers were used for the PCR. Produced via immunoSEQ multiplex PCR; TCRdb's table is partial and in-frame only. Of about 100,000 clones in the sample, 60% to 80% are singletons; the top ten hold more than 4.5%. Specimen: PBMCs. The source of these receptors is a woman under 30 in good health and CMV-seropositive.

The chain recombines TRBV7-9 with TRBJ2-7; 7 nucleotides agree with TRBD2. The V gene end was trimmed by 5 bases and the J gene end by 0 bases; junction bases not matched to a gene: 10. Germline assignment: CDR1 SEHNR and CDR2 FQNEAQ (reference sequence). The CDR3 covers 16 residues. CDR3 sequence (DNA): TGTGCCAGCAGCCACCCAGCGGGGTCGAGCTCCTACGAGCAGTACTTC. Translating gives CASSHPAGSSSYEQYF.

The chain recombines TRBV7-8 with TRBJ2-5, with unresolved D. The CDR3 is 12 residues long. Between the trimmed V and J ends, which lost 8 bases and 3 bases, there was a span of 10 bases. CDR1 SGHVS and CDR2 FQNEAQ come from the germline V gene. CDR3 nucleotides: TGTGCCAGCCAGAGGCTCGAAGAGACCCAGTACTTC. It codes for CASQRLEETQYF. The full variable domain, with the rest looked up from reference TRBV7-8 and TRBJ2-5, is GAGVSQSPRYKVAKRGQDVALRCDPISGHVSLFWYQQALGQGPEFLTYFQNEAQLDKSGLPSDRFFAERPEGSVSTLKIQRTQQEDSAVYLCASQRLEETQYFGPGTRLLVL.

The rearrangement joins TRBV10-3 to TRBJ2-1; a possible D gene is TRBD2 (6 bases). The CDR3 is 17 amino acids. CDR1 is ENHRY, CDR2 SYGVKD, per germline. V gave up 4 bases and J gave up 7 bases, with 23 bases separating them. The CDR3 coding sequence is TGTGCCATCAGTGTGGGGACTTTGGATCGACTAAATAATGAGCAGTTCTTC. It translates to CAISVGTLDRLNNEQFF.

The V gene is TRBV6-6, the J gene TRBJ2-1; 9 positions agree with TRBD1. The CDR3 runs 16 residues. CDR1 is MNHNY, CDR2 SVGAGI, per germline (reference sequence). V trimming: 6 bases; J trimming: 4 bases; junction bases outside the gene matches: 10. As DNA, the CDR3 is TGTGCCAGCAGACATCCCGGGACAGGGCTTTACAATGAGCAGTTCTTC. Translated: CASRHPGTGLYNEQFF.

V gene TRBV28 combines with J gene TRBJ2-2, with 11 positions matching TRBD1. V trimming: 6 bases; J trimming: 6 bases; junction bases outside the gene matches: 9. Germline V gene data show CDR1 as MDHEN and CDR2 as SYDVKM. The CDR3 covers 16 residues. The CDR3 DNA follows: TGTGCCAGCAGCTCATGGGGACAGGGGGGTCCCGGGGAGCTGTTTTTT. It specifies CASSSWGQGGPGELFF.

J is TRBJ2-7 and V is TRBV4-3; 10 bases match TRBD2. Germline CDR1 and CDR2: LGHNA and YSLEER. The trim removed 3 bases at V and 2 bases at J, leaving 4 bases unmatched. The CDR3 is 15 residues long. Here the CDR3 reads CASSQLTSGAYEQYF. CDR3 DNA: TGCGCCAGCAGCCAGTTAACTAGCGGGGCCTACGAGCAGTACTTC.

This clone counts as medium-sized. The gene calls are TRBV5-6 and TRBJ2-7; 9 bases are shared with TRBD1. The CDR3 sequence is 15 residues long. With V trimmed by 0 bases and J by 5 bases, 6 bases remained unmatched. Germline-derived CDR1 and CDR2 are SGHDT and YYEEEE. The CDR3: CASSLAGQGVNEQYF. As DNA, the CDR3 is TGTGCCAGCAGCTTGGCGGGACAGGGCGTCAACGAGCAGTACTTC.

This chain connects TRBV30 to TRBJ2-7; 8 bases are shared with TRBD2. This CDR3 region has 14 residues. CDR1 and CDR2 (germline): GTSNPN, SVGIG (reference sequence). The V segment lost 5 bases and the J segment 0 bases; nucleotides outside the gene matches: 6. The CDR3 here is CAWCFGGDSYEQYF. The CDR3 DNA follows: TGTGCCTGGTGTTTCGGGGGGGACTCCTACGAGCAGTACTTC.

The gene calls are TRBV7-9 and TRBJ1-4; 11 nucleotides align to TRBD1. The CDR3 contains 15 residues. CDR1 and CDR2 from the germline V gene are SEHNR and FQNEAQ (reference sequence). V lost 5 bases, J lost 5 bases, and 4 bases stayed unmatched. In DNA form, the CDR3 reads TGTGCCAGCAGCCGGGACAGGGGGACAAATGAAAAACTGTTTTTT. Translating gives CASSRDRGTNEKLFF.

This rearrangement joins TRBV27 to TRBJ1-1; no definite D call. This CDR3 has 13 amino acids. Trimming pared 2 bases from V and 5 bases from J, leaving 9 bases between. From germline, CDR1 is MNHEY and CDR2 SMNVEV (reference sequence). The CDR3 protein is CASSLERRTEAFF. CDR3 coding DNA: TGTGCCAGCAGTTTAGAACGGAGGACTGAAGCTTTCTTT.